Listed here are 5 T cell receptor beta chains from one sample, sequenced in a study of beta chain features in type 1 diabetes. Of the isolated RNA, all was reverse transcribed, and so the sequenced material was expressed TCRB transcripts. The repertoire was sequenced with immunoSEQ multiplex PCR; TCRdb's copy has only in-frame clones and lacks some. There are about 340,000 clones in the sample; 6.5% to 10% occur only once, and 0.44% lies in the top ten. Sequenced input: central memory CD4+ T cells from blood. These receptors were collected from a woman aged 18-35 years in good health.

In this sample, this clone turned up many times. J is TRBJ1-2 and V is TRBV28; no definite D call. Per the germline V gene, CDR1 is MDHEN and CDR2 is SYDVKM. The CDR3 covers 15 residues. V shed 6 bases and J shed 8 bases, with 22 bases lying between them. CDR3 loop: CASRGVEAGSPGYTF. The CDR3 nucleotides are TGTGCCAGCAGGGGCGTGGAAGCAGGTTCCCCCGGCTACACCTTC.

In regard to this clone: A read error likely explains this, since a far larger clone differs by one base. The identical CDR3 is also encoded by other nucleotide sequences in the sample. The CDR3 nucleotides are TGTGCCAGCAGCTCCCTCTACGAGCAGTACTTC. This translates into CASSSLYEQYF. The V gene is TRBV7-9, the J gene TRBJ2-7; no reliable D call. Germline V gives CDR1 SEHNR, CDR2 FQNEAQ (reference sequence). The V and J ends lost 4 bases and 3 bases respectively, with 4 bases between them. This CDR3 is built from 11 residues.

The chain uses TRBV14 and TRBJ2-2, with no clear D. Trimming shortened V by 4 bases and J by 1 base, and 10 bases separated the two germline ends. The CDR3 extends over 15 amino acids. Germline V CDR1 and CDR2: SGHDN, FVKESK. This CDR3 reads CASSRELVNTGELFF. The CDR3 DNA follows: TGTGCCAGCAGCCGCGAGTTAGTGAACACCGGGGAGCTGTTTTTT.

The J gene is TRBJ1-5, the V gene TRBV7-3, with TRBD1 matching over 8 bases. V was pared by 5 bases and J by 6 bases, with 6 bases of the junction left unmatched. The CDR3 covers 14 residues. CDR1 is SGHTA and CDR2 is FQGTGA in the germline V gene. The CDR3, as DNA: TGTGCCAGCAGCCCTGGACAGGGCGGTCAGCCCCAGCATTTT. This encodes CASSPGQGGQPQHF.

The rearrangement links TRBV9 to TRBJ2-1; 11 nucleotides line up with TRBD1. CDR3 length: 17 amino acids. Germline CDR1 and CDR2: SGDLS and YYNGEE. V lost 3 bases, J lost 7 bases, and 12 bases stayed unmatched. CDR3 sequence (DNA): TGTGCCAGCAGCGCCCAGGGACAGGGGGTCTCGAGGAATGAGCAGTTCTTC. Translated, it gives CASSAQGQGVSRNEQFF.